These 8 T cell receptor beta chains were all obtained from the same sample, sequenced in a study of T-cell memory formation after mild COVID-19. TCRdb re-derived calls from the 5' RACE reads in MiXCR, one entry per CDR3 protein. The profile shows roughly 160,000 distinct CDR3 sequences, 10% to 15% of them singletons. Sequenced: PBMCs or a T cell subset sorted from them (not recorded which). The receptors were sampled from a man aged 18 to 35 who had mild COVID-19 (a few samples of this study predate the infection). Cell type and time point are not known.

This clonotype appeared many times. The junction departs from germline at one end; a sequencing error may be responsible. This chain links TRBV20-1 with TRBJ2-1; D uncertain. This CDR3 region has 13 residues. From germline, CDR1 is DFQATT and CDR2 SNEGSKA (reference sequence). CDR3 in amino acids: CSARVSAGAEQFF. The CDR3 nucleotides are TGCAGTGCAAGAGTCTCGGCAGGAGCTGAGCAGTTCTTC.

The rearrangement uses TRBV4-3 and TRBJ2-5; D is perhaps TRBD1 (5 bases). Trimming pared 0 bases from V and 6 bases from J, leaving 8 bases between. The CDR3 consists of 13 residues. CDR1 is LGHNA, CDR2 YSLEER, per germline. The CDR3 DNA reads TGCGCCAGCAGCCAAGACAGGGAACAGACCCAGTACTTC. Translating gives CASSQDREQTQYF.

This rearrangement joins TRBV5-1 to TRBJ2-1; D assignment may be TRBD1 or TRBD2 (5 bases each). This CDR3 is built from 13 residues. V lost 4 bases and J lost 7, with 12 bases in between. Germline CDR1 and CDR2: SGHRS and YFSETQ. In DNA, the CDR3 is TGCGCCAGCAGCATCGGGACGGAGAATGAGCAGTTCTTC. Translating it yields CASSIGTENEQFF. The whole variable domain, filled in from reference TRBV5-1 and TRBJ2-1, reads KAGVTQTPRYLIKTRGQQVTLSCSPISGHRSVSWYQQTPGQGLQFLFEYFSETQRNKGNFPGRFSGRQFSNSRSEMNVSTLELGDSALYLCASSIGTENEQFFGPGTRLTVL.

This clonotype appeared a few times. V usage is TRBV24-1 and J usage is TRBJ2-2; D is ambiguous. The CDR3 is 12 amino acids. Germline V gene data show CDR1 as KGHDR and CDR2 as SFDVKD. V was trimmed by 5 bases and J by 3 bases, leaving 3 bases between them. CDR3 DNA: TGTGCCACCAGTGGAGACACCGGGGAGCTGTTTTTT. This translates into CATSGDTGELFF.

The gene calls are TRBV5-1 and TRBJ2-5; no definite D call. Germline V lookup: CDR1 SGHRS, CDR2 YFSETQ. The CDR3 totals 13 residues. Trimming took off 2 bases at V and 5 bases at J, with 10 bases between the two ends. DNA for the CDR3: TGCGCCAGCAGCTTTCCGGTGGAGGAGACCCAGTACTTC. As protein: CASSFPVEETQYF.

The CDR3 spells CASSGAGHEQYV. CDR3 DNA sequence: TGTGCCAGCAGCGGGGCGGGCCACGAGCAGTACGTC. The rearrangement links TRBV5-6 to TRBJ2-7, with D perhaps given as TRBD1 or TRBD2 (5 bases each). This CDR3 contains 12 residues. Trimming removed 4 bases from V and 5 bases from J, with 10 bases in between. Germline loops: CDR1 SGHDT, CDR2 YYEEEE.

The genes are TRBV5-4 and TRBJ1-1; 9 bases are shared with TRBD1. Germline V gene sequence: CDR1 SGHNT, CDR2 YYREEE (reference sequence). This CDR3 has 15 residues. Trimming cost V 0 bases and J 1 base; bases outside gene matches: 1. The CDR3 is CASSLVGQGNTEAFF. DNA of the CDR3: TGTGCCAGCAGCTTGGTGGGACAGGGGAACACTGAAGCTTTCTTT.

This sequence joins TRBV4-1 and TRBJ2-2; 8 bases fit TRBD1. Germline assignment: CDR1 MGHRA and CDR2 YSYEKL. Germline trimming cut 4 bases from V and 4 bases from J; bases unmatched to any gene: 8. The CDR3 runs 16 residues. The DNA of the CDR3 is TGCGCCAGCAGCCGCGAGACAGGGGTTGGCACCGGGGAGCTGTTTTTT. Translating it yields CASSRETGVGTGELFF.